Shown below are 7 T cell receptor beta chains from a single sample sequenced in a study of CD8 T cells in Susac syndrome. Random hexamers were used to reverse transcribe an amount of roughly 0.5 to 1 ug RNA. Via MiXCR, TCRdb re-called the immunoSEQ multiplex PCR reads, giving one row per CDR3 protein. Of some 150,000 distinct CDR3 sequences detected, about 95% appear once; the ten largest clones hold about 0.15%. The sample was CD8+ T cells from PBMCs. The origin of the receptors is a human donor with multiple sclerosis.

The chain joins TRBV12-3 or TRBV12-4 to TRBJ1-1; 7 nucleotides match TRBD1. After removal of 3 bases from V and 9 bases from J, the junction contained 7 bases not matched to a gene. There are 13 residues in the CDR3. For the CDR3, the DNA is TGTGCCAGCAGTTTCGGGGGACAGTCTAAAGCTTTCTTT. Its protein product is CASSFGGQSKAFF.

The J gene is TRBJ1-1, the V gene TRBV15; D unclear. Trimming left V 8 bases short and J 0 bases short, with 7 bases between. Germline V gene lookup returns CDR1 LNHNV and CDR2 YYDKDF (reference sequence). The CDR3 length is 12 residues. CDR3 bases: TGTGCCACCGAAAAGTTGAACACTGAAGCTTTCTTT. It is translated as CATEKLNTEAFF. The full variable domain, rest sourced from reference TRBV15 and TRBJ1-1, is DAMVIQNPRYQVTQFGKPVTLSCSQTLNHNVMYWYQQKSSQAPKLLFHYYDKDFNNEADTPDNFQSRRPNTSFCFLDIRSPGLGDTAMYLCATEKLNTEAFFGQGTRLTVV.

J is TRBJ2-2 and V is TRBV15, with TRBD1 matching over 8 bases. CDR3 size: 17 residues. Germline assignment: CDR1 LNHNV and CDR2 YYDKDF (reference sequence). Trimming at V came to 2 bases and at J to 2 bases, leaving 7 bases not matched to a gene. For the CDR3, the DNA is TGTGCCACCAGCAGACACCGGGACAGGCGCAACACCGGGGAGCTGTTTTTT. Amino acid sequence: CATSRHRDRRNTGELFF.

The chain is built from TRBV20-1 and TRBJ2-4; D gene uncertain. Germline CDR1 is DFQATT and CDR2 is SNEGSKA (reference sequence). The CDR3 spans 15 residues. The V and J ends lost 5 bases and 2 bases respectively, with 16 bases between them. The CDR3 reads CSAPLTHGPKNIQYF. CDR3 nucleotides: TGCAGTGCTCCTCTGACCCACGGACCCAAAAACATTCAGTACTTC.

For the CDR3, the DNA is TGCAGCGTTGTATGGGCCAACAATGAAAAACTGTTTTTT. Protein sequence: CSVVWANNEKLFF. The V call is TRBV29-1, the J call TRBJ1-4, with D hard to call. Germline V lookup: CDR1 SQVTM, CDR2 ANQGSEA. V gave up 4 bases and J gave up 5 bases, with 11 bases separating them. The CDR3 sequence is 13 residues long.

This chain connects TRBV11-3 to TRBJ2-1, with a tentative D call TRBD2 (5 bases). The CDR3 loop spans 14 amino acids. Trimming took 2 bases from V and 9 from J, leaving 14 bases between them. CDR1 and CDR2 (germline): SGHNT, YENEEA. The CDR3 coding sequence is TGTGCCAGCAGCTTAACCATACGAGGGCCTGAGCAGTTCTTC. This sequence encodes CASSLTIRGPEQFF.

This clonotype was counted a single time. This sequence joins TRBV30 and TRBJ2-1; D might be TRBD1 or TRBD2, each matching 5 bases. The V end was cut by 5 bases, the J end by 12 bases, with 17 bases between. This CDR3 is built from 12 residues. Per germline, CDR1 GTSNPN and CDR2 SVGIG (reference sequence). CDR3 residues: CAWGDEGVGQFF. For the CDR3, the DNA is TGTGCCTGGGGGGACGAGGGTGTAGGGCAGTTCTTC.